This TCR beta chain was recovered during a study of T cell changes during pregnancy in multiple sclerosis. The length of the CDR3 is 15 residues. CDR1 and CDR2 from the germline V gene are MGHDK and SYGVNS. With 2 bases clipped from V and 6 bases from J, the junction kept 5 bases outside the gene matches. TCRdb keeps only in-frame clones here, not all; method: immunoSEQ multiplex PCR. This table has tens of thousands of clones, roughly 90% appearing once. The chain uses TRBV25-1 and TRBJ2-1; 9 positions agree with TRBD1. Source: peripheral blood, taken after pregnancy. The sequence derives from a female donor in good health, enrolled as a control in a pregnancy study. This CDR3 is CASSEGQGISNEQFF. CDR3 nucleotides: TGTGCCAGCAGTGAAGGACAGGGGATAAGCAATGAGCAGTTCTTC.